These 10 T cell receptor beta chains originate from one sample sequenced in a study of T-cell memory formation after mild COVID-19. TCRdb redid the calling of the 5' RACE reads with MiXCR, one entry per CDR3 protein. The sample includes about 310,000 distinct CDR3 sequences, approximately 19% of them seen just once. Sample: PBMCs or a T cell subset sorted from them (not recorded which). The receptors shown here come from a man younger than 30 who had mild COVID-19 (a few samples of this study predate the infection). Cell type and time point are not known.

The chain links TRBV7-3 to TRBJ2-4; 9 bases align to TRBD2. CDR1 and CDR2 from the germline V gene are SGHTA and FQGTGA. The CDR3 sequence is 14 residues long. Losses at the gene ends were 5 bases for V and 7 bases for J; bases not matched to a gene: 6. For the CDR3, the DNA is TGTGCCAGCAGCGCCGCGGGGGGGCTGAACATTCAGTACTTC. It encodes CASSAAGGLNIQYF.

This clonotype showed up many times. This chain joins TRBV3-1 and TRBJ2-2; tentatively, D is TRBD1 or TRBD2 (6 bases each). There are 18 residues in the CDR3. Trimming took 3 bases from V and 3 from J, leaving 20 bases between them. In germline, CDR1 is LGHDT, CDR2 YNNKEL (reference sequence). The DNA of the CDR3 is TGTGCCAGCAGCCACGCCAGGGGACTTGGTTCGCACACCGGGGAGCTGTTTTTT. It specifies CASSHARGLGSHTGELFF. Full variable domain (missing parts from reference TRBV3-1 and TRBJ2-2): DTAVSQTPKYLVTQMGNDKSIKCEQNLGHDTMYWYKQDSKKFLKIMFSYNNKELIINETVPNRFSPKSPDKAHLNLHINSLELGDSAVYFCASSHARGLGSHTGELFFGEGSRLTVL.

V and J are TRBV27 and TRBJ2-5; D gene ambiguous. The germline CDR1 and CDR2 sequences are MNHEY and SMNVEV (reference sequence). Trimming stripped 2 bases from V and 5 bases from J, with 9 bases between. The CDR3 sequence is 13 residues long. In DNA, the CDR3 is TGTGCCAGCAGTTTAATTGGAATGGAGACCCAGTACTTC. As protein: CASSLIGMETQYF.

A few counts support this clonotype. V usage is TRBV30 and J usage is TRBJ2-3, with TRBD2 matching 12 bases. Trimming cost V 0 bases and J 0 bases; bases outside gene matches: 1. The germline V gene has CDR1 GTSNPN and CDR2 SVGIG (reference sequence). The CDR3 has 16 amino acids. The CDR3 spells CAWSVGLAGSTDTQYF. In nucleotides, the CDR3 is TGTGCCTGGAGTGTTGGACTAGCGGGGAGCACAGATACGCAGTATTTT. Full variable domain (outside the CDR3, taken from reference TRBV30 and TRBJ2-3): SQTIHQWPATLVQPVGSPLSLECTVEGTSNPNLYWYRQAAGRGLQLLFYSVGIGQISSEVPQNLSASRPQDRQFILSSKKLLLSDSGFYLCAWSVGLAGSTDTQYFGPGTRLTVL.

The rearrangement joins TRBV4-2 to TRBJ2-2, with D perhaps TRBD2 (7 bases). Per the germline V gene, CDR1 is LGHNA and CDR2 is YNFKEQ. Trimming removed 4 bases at V and 0 bases at J, with 21 bases between. The CDR3 is 19 amino acids. The CDR3 region is CASSPNGGGRSPNTGELFF. In nucleotides, the CDR3 is TGTGCCAGCAGCCCCAATGGGGGGGGCAGGTCCCCGAACACCGGGGAGCTGTTTTTT.

The J gene is TRBJ2-1, the V gene TRBV9, with D possibly being TRBD1 (6 bases). V was pared by 4 bases and J by 7 bases, with 15 bases between. The CDR3 is 14 residues long. The germline V gene encodes CDR1 SGDLS and CDR2 YYNGEE. The CDR3 bases are TGTGCCAGCAGCACTCAACCCGGGACAAATGAGCAGTTCTTC. This codes for CASSTQPGTNEQFF.

The genes are TRBV6-5 and TRBJ2-1; TRBD2 matches 7 bases. The CDR3 loop spans 15 amino acids. With 6 bases clipped from V and 7 bases from J, the junction kept 12 bases outside the gene matches. Germline values: CDR1 MNHEY, CDR2 SVGAGI. For the CDR3, the DNA is TGTGCCAGCAGCGTAGGGGCAGCGGGGAAGAATGAGCAGTTCTTC. It translates to CASSVGAAGKNEQFF.

V usage is TRBV3-1 and J usage is TRBJ2-3; D not resolved. V was cut by 0 bases and J by 2 bases, with 6 bases left in between. Germline loops: CDR1 LGHDT, CDR2 YNNKEL (reference sequence). The CDR3 length is 14 residues. CDR3 nucleotide sequence: TGTGCCAGCAGCCAAGATAAGGCCACAGATACGCAGTATTTT. Translated: CASSQDKATDTQYF.

CDR3 sequence: CASSLINTGTDTQYF. The CDR3, as DNA: TGTGCCAGCAGCTTAATTAATACGGGCACAGATACGCAGTATTTT. The V and J genes are TRBV7-3 and TRBJ2-3; D is uncertain. Germline V CDR1 and CDR2: SGHTA, FQGTGA. This CDR3 has 15 amino acids. Trimming cost V 1 base and J 1 base, with 9 bases left between them.

This clonotype was picked up a small number of times. J is TRBJ2-2 and V is TRBV10-3, with 7 bases that match TRBD2. The germline V gene has CDR1 ENHRY and CDR2 SYGVKD. The CDR3 runs to 13 residues. In DNA form, the CDR3 reads TGTGCTTCCCGCCGGGGGGAGGCCGGGGAGCTGTTTTTT. Its protein is CASRRGEAGELFF.